These 28 T cell receptor beta chains were sequenced from one sample in a study of blood T cell repertoires in COVID-19. Sequenced by immunoSEQ multiplex PCR; TCRdb stores in-frame clones only, minus some. The sample contains 200,000 to 300,000 clones, around 90% of which appear only once. The sequenced material came from peripheral blood. Source of these receptors: a man aged 25-40 years with COVID-19, enrolled during active disease.

The rearrangement links TRBV29-1 to TRBJ1-1; D unresolved. The V gene's germline CDR1 is SQVTM and CDR2 ANQGSEA. This CDR3 has 13 amino acids. Trimming took 6 bases from V and 4 from J, leaving 15 bases between them. The chain's CDR3 is CSVVAAGSTEAFF. The DNA of the CDR3 is TGCAGCGTAGTCGCTGCGGGGAGCACTGAAGCTTTCTTT.

The rearrangement uses TRBV6-5 and TRBJ1-5; 7 bases match TRBD1. CDR1 and CDR2 (germline): MNHEY, SVGAGI. The CDR3 runs 14 residues. The J segment lost 10 bases and the V segment lost 2 bases, leaving 8 bases of the junction unmatched. The CDR3 spells CASSYELNRGPQHF. In nucleotides, the CDR3 is TGTGCCAGCAGTTACGAGTTAAACAGGGGACCCCAGCATTTT.

The chain combines TRBV6-2 or TRBV6-3 with TRBJ1-1; the D gene is possibly TRBD1 (5 bases). The CDR3 runs to 15 residues. From germline, CDR1 is MNHEY and CDR2 SVGEGT. V lost 0 bases, J lost 5 bases, and 13 bases lay in between. CDR3 in amino acids: CASSYSTRVGTEAFF. Here the CDR3 DNA reads TGTGCCAGCAGTTACTCGACCAGGGTGGGAACTGAAGCTTTCTTT.

The rearrangement links TRBV6-5 to TRBJ1-1; a weak D match, TRBD1 (6 bases). Germline V gene sequence: CDR1 MNHEY, CDR2 SVGAGI. The CDR3 loop spans 14 amino acids. V shed 2 bases and J shed 7 bases, with 14 bases lying between them. The CDR3 reads CASSYLTGFGEAFF. The CDR3 DNA sequence: TGTGCCAGCAGTTACCTAACAGGGTTCGGTGAAGCTTTCTTT.

This rearrangement joins TRBV12-1 to TRBJ2-1; TRBD1, as called in the table, went unchecked against the DNA. TRBV12-1 is a documented pseudogene. The length of the CDR3 is 16 residues. The CDR3 region has the DNA TGTGCCAGCAGCCCGGCGTGCTATAAGGGGTACAATGAGCAGTTCTTC. It encodes CASSPACYKGYNEQFF.

The V gene is TRBV19, the J gene TRBJ1-1; unclear D gene. This CDR3 contains 13 residues. V lost 3 bases and J 1 base, leaving 6 bases between the germline ends. Per the germline V gene, CDR1 is LNHDA and CDR2 is SQIVND (reference sequence). The DNA of the CDR3 is TGTGCCAGTAGTATCCCAGGGAACACTGAAGCTTTCTTT. Protein: CASSIPGNTEAFF.

The V call is TRBV24-1, the J call TRBJ2-7, with D possibly matching TRBD2 (5 bases). CDR1 is KGHDR and CDR2 is SFDVKD in the germline V gene. CDR3 length: 16 residues. V lost 9 bases, J lost 2 bases, and 22 bases lay in between. The CDR3 DNA follows: TGTGCCACCCTCGGGCAGACCCCAACTAGTCCCTACGAGCAGTACTTC. Its translation is CATLGQTPTSPYEQYF.

This chain uses TRBV19 with TRBJ2-7, with 7 bases aligning to TRBD1. This CDR3 is 21 amino acids long. Germline trimming cut 5 bases from V and 5 bases from J; bases unmatched to any gene: 30. Per the germline V gene, CDR1 is LNHDA and CDR2 is SQIVND (reference sequence). The CDR3 DNA reads TGTGCCAGTAGTCCAGTCGGGACAGCCCTGCGGCGGCCGCGAGGTCTCCACGAGCAGTACTTC. This sequence encodes CASSPVGTALRRPRGLHEQYF.

In DNA, the CDR3 is TGCAGCGTCGCTGGACTAGCGGGGGGATCAGATACGCAGTATTTT. This codes for CSVAGLAGGSDTQYF. The V gene is TRBV29-1, the J gene TRBJ2-3; 14 bases line up with TRBD2. The germline CDR1 and CDR2 sequences are SQVTM and ANQGSEA. V shed 6 bases, J shed 4 bases, and the junction held 6 bases outside the gene matches. The CDR3 runs 15 residues.

The chain is built from TRBV6-5 and TRBJ1-2; unclear D gene. The length of the CDR3 is 16 residues. Germline CDR1 is MNHEY and CDR2 is SVGAGI. V was trimmed by 0 bases and J by 2 bases, leaving 13 bases between them. The CDR3 region has the DNA TGTGCCAGCAGTTACTCGAGTCACAGACAAAACTATGGCTACACCTTC. This translates into CASSYSSHRQNYGYTF.

CDR3 DNA: TGTGCCAGTAGTATAATAAGTCTAGCGGGGTTATATGAGCAGTTCTTC. This encodes CASSIISLAGLYEQFF. The chain carries TRBV19 and TRBJ2-1; TRBD2 aligns across 9 bases. Germline values: CDR1 LNHDA, CDR2 SQIVND (reference sequence). This CDR3 region has 16 residues. J lost 8 bases, V lost 2 bases, and 10 bases had no gene match.

The chain links TRBV11-2 to TRBJ2-1; TRBD2 is a possible D gene (5 bases). Germline V gives CDR1 SGHAT, CDR2 FQNNGV. This CDR3 spans 13 amino acids. V gave up 2 bases and J gave up 12 bases, with 14 bases separating them. In DNA form, the CDR3 reads TGTGCCAGCAGCTTAAACACAATCCGGGGGCAGTTCTTC. This sequence encodes CASSLNTIRGQFF.

This rearrangement joins TRBV6-4 to TRBJ1-2; TRBD1 might be the D (6 bases). The CDR3 is 12 residues long. Germline values: CDR1 MRHNA, CDR2 SNTAGT. Between the trimmed V and J ends, which lost 3 bases and 4 bases, there was a span of 6 bases. The chain's CDR3 is CASSEQGYGYTF. The CDR3 nucleotides are TGTGCCAGCAGTGAACAGGGCTATGGCTACACCTTC.

The rearrangement uses TRBV14 and TRBJ1-4, with 9 bases identical to TRBD1. The CDR3 loop spans 15 amino acids. The J segment lost 8 bases and the V segment lost 5 bases, leaving 9 bases of the junction unmatched. Germline CDR1 is SGHDN and CDR2 is FVKESK. This CDR3 is CASSSTGQGREKLFF. The CDR3 region has the DNA TGTGCCAGCAGCTCCACGGGACAGGGTCGGGAAAAACTGTTTTTT. Filled out from reference TRBV14 and TRBJ1-4, the complete variable domain reads EAGVTQFPSHSVIEKGQTVTLRCDPISGHDNLYWYRRVMGKEIKFLLHFVKESKQDESGMPNNRFLAERTGGTYSTLKVQPAELEDSGVYFCASSSTGQGREKLFFGSGTQLSVL.

This clone was seen a handful of times. J is TRBJ1-1 and V is TRBV18, with a tentative D call TRBD1 (5 bases). The CDR3 consists of 17 residues. Germline V lookup: CDR1 KGHSH, CDR2 LQKENI. The V end lost 1 base, the J end lost 5 bases, and 20 bases lay between the germline ends. DNA for the CDR3: TGTGCCAGCTCACCACTTGGGTGGGGCTCCAGAAATACTGAAGCTTTCTTT. Translation gives CASSPLGWGSRNTEAFF.

The rearrangement joins TRBV5-4 to TRBJ2-5; 13 nucleotides agree with TRBD2. This CDR3 has 16 residues. With 3 bases clipped from V and 2 bases from J, the junction kept 4 bases outside the gene matches. CDR1 and CDR2 (germline): SGHNT, YYREEE (reference sequence). CDR3 DNA sequence: TGTGCCAGCAGCTCGCCGACTAGCGGGGGGCAAGAGACCCAGTACTTC. Amino acids: CASSSPTSGGQETQYF.

This sequence joins TRBV7-9 and TRBJ1-2; 8 positions agree with TRBD1. The germline gives CDR1 SEHNR, CDR2 FQNEAQ (reference sequence). The CDR3 spans 15 residues. After removal of 5 bases from V and 8 bases from J, the junction contained 13 bases not matched to a gene. Here the CDR3 DNA reads TGTGCCAGCAGCGACACAGGACAGGGACTACAGGGCTACACCTTC. Its translation is CASSDTGQGLQGYTF.

This clone has a handful of counts. The J gene is TRBJ2-7, the V gene TRBV10-3; D might be TRBD2 (5 bases). V was trimmed by 6 bases and J by 3 bases, leaving 18 bases between them. Germline values: CDR1 ENHRY, CDR2 SYGVKD. CDR3 length: 15 residues. The CDR3 nucleotides are TGTGCCATCAGGATCGAAGATGGACGGGGCTACGAGCAGTACTTC. This gives the protein CAIRIEDGRGYEQYF.

This chain joins TRBV19 and TRBJ1-5; 8 positions match TRBD1. The CDR3 runs 16 residues. V trimming: 3 bases; J trimming: 6 bases; junction bases outside the gene matches: 10. Germline lookup yields CDR1 LNHDA and CDR2 SQIVND (reference sequence). CDR3 loop: CASSILAGGLRQPQHF. The CDR3 DNA sequence: TGTGCCAGTAGTATCTTGGCAGGGGGCCTTCGTCAGCCCCAGCATTTT.

The V call is TRBV3-1 (or the pseudogene TRBV3-2), the J call TRBJ2-7, with D possibly matching TRBD2 (6 bases). CDR1 is LGHDT, CDR2 YNNKEL, per germline (reference sequence). CDR3 size: 15 residues. Trimming cost V 4 bases and J 4 bases, with 17 bases left between them. DNA of the CDR3: TGTGCCAGCAGCCTCTCCTGGACGGGGGAGTACGAGCAGTACTTC. Translating it yields CASSLSWTGEYEQYF.

The rearrangement links TRBV14 to TRBJ1-4, with no clear D. Trimming removed 5 bases at V and 5 bases at J, with 15 bases between. This CDR3 region has 15 residues. From germline, CDR1 is SGHDN and CDR2 FVKESK. The DNA of the CDR3 is TGTGCCAGCAGCGAAAGACTGGATTTCAATGAAAAACTGTTTTTT. Translated, it gives CASSERLDFNEKLFF. The full variable domain, with the rest looked up from reference TRBV14 and TRBJ1-4, is EAGVTQFPSHSVIEKGQTVTLRCDPISGHDNLYWYRRVMGKEIKFLLHFVKESKQDESGMPNNRFLAERTGGTYSTLKVQPAELEDSGVYFCASSERLDFNEKLFFGSGTQLSVL.

The chain uses TRBV18 and TRBJ1-2; 9 bases line up with TRBD1. The V and J ends lost 4 bases and 0 bases, in that order; junction bases with no gene match: 18. CDR1 and CDR2 (germline): KGHSH, LQKENI. This CDR3 is 20 amino acids long. For the CDR3, the DNA is TGTGCCAGCTCACTAAAAAACCCGACCGGACAGGGGATAGCTAACTATGGCTACACCTTC. Translating it yields CASSLKNPTGQGIANYGYTF. The full variable domain, its missing parts supplied by reference TRBV18 and TRBJ1-2, is NAGVMQNPRHLVRRRGQEARLRCSPMKGHSHVYWYRQLPEEGLKFMVYLQKENIIDESGMPKERFSAEFPKEGPSILRIQQVVRGDSAAYFCASSLKNPTGQGIANYGYTFGSGTRLTVV.

This chain links TRBV6-5 with TRBJ1-1; D uncertain. The CDR3 is 13 residues long. V lost 5 bases, J lost 5 bases, and 12 bases lay in between. Germline V gene lookup returns CDR1 MNHEY and CDR2 SVGAGI. CDR3 residues: CASSRKPGTEAFF. The CDR3 nucleotides are TGTGCCAGCAGTCGAAAGCCGGGGACTGAAGCTTTCTTT.

J is TRBJ1-2 and V is TRBV4-1; D is unclear. The ends were cut back, 6 bases at V and 4 bases at J, with 9 bases in the middle. CDR1 is MGHRA and CDR2 is YSYEKL in the germline V gene. CDR3 length equals 12 residues. The CDR3 coding sequence is TGCGCCAGCAGGCATTTTAGCTATGGCTACACCTTC. Its protein is CASRHFSYGYTF.

The CDR3 coding sequence is TGTGCCAGCAGCTTACAGGGATCCTACGAGCAGTACTTC. It is translated as CASSLQGSYEQYF. The chain has TRBV11-1 and TRBJ2-7, with a tentative D call TRBD1 (5 bases). The CDR3 length is 13 residues. The V end lost 2 bases, the J end lost 1 base, and 6 bases lay between the germline ends. In germline, CDR1 is SGHAT, CDR2 FQDESV (reference sequence).

This chain uses TRBV5-4 with TRBJ2-7; tentatively, D is TRBD1 (6 bases). The CDR3 is 14 amino acids. The V and J ends lost 1 base and 2 bases respectively, with 10 bases between them. The V gene's germline CDR1 is SGHNT and CDR2 YYREEE (reference sequence). The CDR3 DNA follows: TGTGCCAGCAGCTTGTCCGGGACACCCTACGAGCAGTACTTC. Protein: CASSLSGTPYEQYF.

The chain joins TRBV19 to TRBJ1-5, with D perhaps matching TRBD1 (5 bases). The length of the CDR3 is 12 residues. Germline V CDR1 and CDR2: LNHDA, SQIVND (reference sequence). V was clipped by 7 bases and J by 2 bases, with 6 bases between them. CDR3 sequence reads: CASTRGNQPQHF. The DNA of the CDR3 is TGTGCCAGTACCAGGGGCAATCAGCCCCAGCATTTT.

This clone was seen a single time. CDR3 in amino acids: CASSLADRGTGELFF. The CDR3 nucleotides read TGTGCCAGCAGCTTAGCGGACAGGGGTACCGGGGAGCTGTTTTTT. The V gene is TRBV7-9, the J gene TRBJ2-2; 9 bases are a match to TRBD1. V lost 0 bases to trimming and J lost 5 bases; unmatched junction nucleotides: 1. This CDR3 spans 15 amino acids. Germline loops: CDR1 SEHNR, CDR2 FQNEAQ (reference sequence).